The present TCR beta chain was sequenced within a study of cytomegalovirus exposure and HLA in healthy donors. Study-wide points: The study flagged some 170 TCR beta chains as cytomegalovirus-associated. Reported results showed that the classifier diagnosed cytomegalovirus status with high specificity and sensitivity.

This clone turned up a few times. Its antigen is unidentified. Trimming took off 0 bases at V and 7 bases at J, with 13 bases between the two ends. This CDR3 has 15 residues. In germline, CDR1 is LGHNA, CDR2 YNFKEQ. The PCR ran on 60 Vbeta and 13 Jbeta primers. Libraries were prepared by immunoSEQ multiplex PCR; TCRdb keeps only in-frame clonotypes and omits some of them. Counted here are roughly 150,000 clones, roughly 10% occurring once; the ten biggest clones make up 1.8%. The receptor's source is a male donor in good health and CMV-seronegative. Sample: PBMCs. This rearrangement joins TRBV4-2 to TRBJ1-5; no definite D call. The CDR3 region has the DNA TGTGCCAGCAGCCAAGATGACGGAGGCACCCAGCCCCAGCATTTT. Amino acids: CASSQDDGGTQPQHF.